Below, 31 T cell receptor beta chains from the same sample are listed, as sequenced in a study of blood T cell repertoires in COVID-19. Only in-frame clones appear in the TCRdb table, and some are missing; sequencing was by immunoSEQ multiplex PCR. The sample includes hundreds of thousands of clones, approximately 82% of them seen just once. The sample was peripheral blood. These receptors came from a man older than 75 with acute or convalescent COVID-19.

V and J are TRBV10-1 and TRBJ2-3, with D unclear. The CDR3 covers 13 residues. Germline CDR1 reads WNHNN; CDR2 reads SYGVQD (reference sequence). The V end lost 2 bases, the J end lost 4 bases, and 7 bases lay between the germline ends. CDR3 nucleotide sequence: TGCGCCAGCAGTGAGCAGTTGGCAGATACGCAGTATTTT. Protein product: CASSEQLADTQYF.

The chain recombines TRBV15 with TRBJ2-6; D is undetermined. The germline gives CDR1 LNHNV, CDR2 YYDKDF (reference sequence). The CDR3 consists of 17 residues. The V end was cut by 5 bases, the J end by 5 bases, with 19 bases between. In DNA, the CDR3 is TGTGCCACCAGCTCTCTCCCGCCCCTATCCTGGGCCAACGTCCTGACTTTC. Residues: CATSSLPPLSWANVLTF.

The genes are TRBV14 and TRBJ2-5, with D possibly matching TRBD1 (6 bases). V dropped 3 bases and J dropped 1 base, with 15 bases sitting between them. The CDR3 extends over 16 amino acids. Germline CDR1 reads SGHDN; CDR2 reads FVKESK. CDR3 nucleotide sequence: TGTGCCAGCAGCCACGGGACATTGGGGTTCCAAGAGACCCAGTACTTC. It encodes CASSHGTLGFQETQYF. The entire variable domain, with the rest obtained from reference TRBV14 and TRBJ2-5, is as follows: EAGVTQFPSHSVIEKGQTVTLRCDPISGHDNLYWYRRVMGKEIKFLLHFVKESKQDESGMPNNRFLAERTGGTYSTLKVQPAELEDSGVYFCASSHGTLGFQETQYFGPGTRLLVL.

This chain joins TRBV24-1 and TRBJ2-3; D gene uncertain. The CDR3 covers 17 residues. Germline V CDR1 and CDR2: KGHDR, SFDVKD. Between the trimmed V and J ends, which lost 3 bases and 0 bases, there was a span of 15 bases. CDR3 bases: TGTGCCACCAGTGATAAATGGAGCAGCCTAAGCACAGATACGCAGTATTTT. Amino acid sequence: CATSDKWSSLSTDTQYF.

The rearrangement joins TRBV27 to TRBJ2-5; 11 bases map to TRBD2. This CDR3 spans 15 amino acids. V shed 5 bases and J 4 bases; nucleotides not matched to a gene: 6. Germline V CDR1 and CDR2: MNHEY, SMNVEV (reference sequence). CDR3 protein: CASSPGTSGGETQYF. DNA of the CDR3: TGTGCCAGCAGTCCCGGGACTAGCGGAGGAGAGACCCAGTACTTC.

This clone showed up just a few times. The J gene is TRBJ2-1, the V gene TRBV5-1; possibly TRBD1 for D (5 bases). V was cut by 0 bases and J by 6 bases, with 13 bases left in between. The CDR3 totals 15 residues. CDR1 SGHRS and CDR2 YFSETQ come from the germline V gene. CDR3 nucleotides: TGCGCCAGCAGCTTGGCAGGGTCCCAATCCAATGAGCAGTTCTTC. This translates into CASSLAGSQSNEQFF.

This chain joins TRBV30 and TRBJ2-5; 10 bases match TRBD1. The V gene's germline CDR1 is GTSNPN and CDR2 SVGIG (reference sequence). After removal of 3 bases from V and 5 bases from J, the junction contained 6 bases not matched to a gene. This CDR3 has 14 amino acids. CDR3 DNA: TGTGCCTGGAGCCCGACAGGGGGCGGGGAGACCCAGTACTTC. Protein product: CAWSPTGGGETQYF.

This chain uses TRBV3-1 (or the pseudogene TRBV3-2) with TRBJ1-1; 8 bases match TRBD1. The CDR3 loop spans 14 amino acids. The germline gives CDR1 LGHDT, CDR2 YNNKEL (reference sequence). Trimming at V came to 2 bases and at J to 6 bases, leaving 5 bases not matched to a gene. The CDR3: CASSQLQGVAEAFF. The CDR3 DNA follows: TGTGCCAGCAGCCAATTACAGGGGGTCGCTGAAGCTTTCTTT.

This clone was recorded a few times. The V gene is TRBV2, the J gene TRBJ2-5, with 12 bases fitting TRBD2. With 9 bases clipped from V and 1 base from J, the junction kept 3 bases outside the gene matches. The CDR3 is made up of 14 amino acids. Germline assignment: CDR1 SNHLY and CDR2 FYNNEI. The CDR3 spells CASGLAGIQETQYF. The CDR3, as DNA: TGTGCCAGTGGACTAGCGGGGATCCAAGAGACCCAGTACTTC.

This chain connects TRBV28 to TRBJ2-7, with D possibly matching TRBD1 (6 bases). The germline V and J ends were trimmed by 4 bases and 6 bases, with 10 bases remaining between them. This CDR3 is built from 12 residues. The V gene's germline CDR1 is MDHEN and CDR2 SYDVKM. The CDR3 coding sequence is TGTGCCAGCAGTTCAGGGACAAGCGAGCAGTACTTC. Translating it yields CASSSGTSEQYF.

This sequence joins TRBV10-1 and TRBJ2-2; the match to TRBD1 covers 8 bases. The germline V gene has CDR1 WNHNN and CDR2 SYGVQD (reference sequence). Trimming took 3 bases from V and 5 from J; bases not matched to a gene: 5. The CDR3 is made up of 15 amino acids. Written as DNA, the CDR3 is TGCGCCAGCAGTGATAGGACAGGGTCGACCGGGGAGCTGTTTTTT. Protein: CASSDRTGSTGELFF.

The chain uses TRBV7-3 and TRBJ1-1; 8 bases are a match to TRBD1. There are 14 residues in the CDR3. Germline V gene data show CDR1 as SGHTA and CDR2 as FQGTGA. With V trimmed by 5 bases and J by 5 bases, 7 bases remained unmatched. As DNA, the CDR3 is TGTGCCAGCAGCGCGCAGGGGGCTGGTACTGAAGCTTTCTTT. It yields the protein CASSAQGAGTEAFF.

The chain recombines TRBV10-2 with TRBJ1-1; D gene uncertain. There are 14 residues in the CDR3. Looked up from germline, CDR1 is WSHSY and CDR2 is SAAADI. Trimming removed 0 bases from V and 1 base from J, with 6 bases in between. The CDR3 is CASSESGGNTEAFF. The CDR3 DNA reads TGCGCCAGCAGTGAGTCGGGAGGGAACACTGAAGCTTTCTTT.

CDR3 in DNA: TGTGCCAGTAGTATCGGAAGCAGCCCGGGAGGCTACACCTTC. Translated, it gives CASSIGSSPGGYTF. This chain joins TRBV19 and TRBJ1-2; no clear D. V lost 3 bases and J 8 bases, leaving 16 bases between the germline ends. The V gene's germline CDR1 is LNHDA and CDR2 SQIVND (reference sequence). The CDR3 loop spans 14 amino acids.

This clone was counted a single time. The DNA for the CDR3 is TGTGCCAGCAGTCTAGGTGGCGGGGGTCGGGGCTACGAGCAGTACTTC. This sequence encodes CASSLGGGGRGYEQYF. The V gene is TRBV28, the J gene TRBJ2-7; 7 nucleotides match TRBD2. This CDR3 comprises 16 residues. The J segment lost 3 bases and the V segment lost 5 bases, leaving 13 bases of the junction unmatched. Germline CDR1 is MDHEN and CDR2 is SYDVKM.

The rearrangement uses TRBV5-1 and TRBJ2-2; no clear D gene. Trimming cost V 0 bases and J 5 bases, with 8 bases left between them. The CDR3 runs 14 residues. Per the germline V gene, CDR1 is SGHRS and CDR2 is YFSETQ. The CDR3 sequence is CASSLALLTGELFF. In nucleotides, the CDR3 is TGCGCCAGCAGCTTGGCACTCTTGACCGGGGAGCTGTTTTTT.

The chain couples TRBV3-1 (or the pseudogene TRBV3-2) to TRBJ1-2; D remains ambiguous. This CDR3 spans 13 amino acids. Trimming stripped 3 bases from V and 4 bases from J, with 9 bases between. The germline CDR1 and CDR2 sequences are LGHDT and YNNKEL (reference sequence). The CDR3 sequence is CASSQGNIYGYTF. The CDR3 nucleotides read TGTGCCAGCAGCCAGGGCAATATCTATGGCTACACCTTC.

This rearrangement joins TRBV5-8 to TRBJ2-3; 7 bases line up with TRBD2. Germline V lookup: CDR1 SGHTS, CDR2 YDEGEE. The CDR3 is made up of 15 amino acids. J was trimmed by 3 bases and V by 4 bases; bases with no gene match: 8. In nucleotides, the CDR3 is TGTGCCAGCAGCCCGCGGGGGTCCTCTACAGATACGCAGTATTTT. It codes for CASSPRGSSTDTQYF.

The CDR3 region has the DNA TGTGCCAGCTCACCAGCGGGGGGGCCGGCAGATACGCAGTATTTT. Amino acid sequence: CASSPAGGPADTQYF. J is TRBJ2-3 and V is TRBV18, with 9 bases identical to TRBD2. The CDR3 is made up of 15 amino acids. Looked up from germline, CDR1 is KGHSH and CDR2 is LQKENI. The V and J ends lost 2 bases and 4 bases, in that order; junction bases with no gene match: 4.

This clone came up once. This chain uses TRBV2 with TRBJ2-2; 11 bases fit TRBD2. Germline assignment: CDR1 SNHLY and CDR2 FYNNEI. Germline trimming cut 9 bases from V and 5 bases from J; bases unmatched to any gene: 2. The CDR3 is made up of 13 amino acids. CDR3 nucleotides: TGTGCCAGTAGCGGGAGGGTGACCGGGGAGCTGTTTTTT. Residues: CASSGRVTGELFF.

The chain uses TRBV28 and TRBJ2-5, with a weak D call TRBD2 (6 bases). Germline V gene data show CDR1 as MDHEN and CDR2 as SYDVKM. The CDR3 spans 13 residues. V lost 3 bases to trimming and J lost 5 bases, with 10 bases between them. The CDR3 nucleotides read TGTGCCAGCAGTTTGGCGGGAATGGAGACCCAGTACTTC. Its translation is CASSLAGMETQYF.

J is TRBJ1-2 and V is TRBV28; D may be TRBD1 (5 bases). The CDR3 consists of 11 residues. Germline values: CDR1 MDHEN, CDR2 SYDVKM. Trimming removed 5 bases at V and 7 bases at J, with 8 bases between. The DNA for the CDR3 is TGTGCCAGCAGTCAAACAGGTGGCTACACCTTC. Encoded protein: CASSQTGGYTF.

This clone was seen a handful of times. This chain joins TRBV10-2 and TRBJ2-7; D is ambiguous. Trimming stripped 0 bases from V and 3 bases from J, with 6 bases between. CDR3 length: 13 residues. CDR1 WSHSY and CDR2 SAAADI come from the germline V gene. CDR3 bases: TGCGCCAGCAGTGAGTCTACAGACTACGAGCAGTACTTC. This translates into CASSESTDYEQYF.

This chain joins TRBV5-4 and TRBJ2-5, with a possible D match to TRBD2 (7 bases). CDR3 size: 13 residues. The germline gives CDR1 SGHNT, CDR2 YYREEE (reference sequence). Trimming stripped 4 bases from V and 5 bases from J, with 12 bases between. The CDR3 bases are TGTGCCAGCAGCGGGGGGGGCCGGGAGACCCAGTACTTC. Amino acids: CASSGGGRETQYF. The full variable domain, with the rest looked up from reference TRBV5-4 and TRBJ2-5, is ETGVTQSPTHLIKTRGQQVTLRCSSQSGHNTVSWYQQALGQGPQFIFQYYREEENGRGNFPPRFSGLQFPNYSSELNVNALELDDSALYLCASSGGGRETQYFGPGTRLLVL.

The chain carries TRBV5-1 and TRBJ1-1; D remains unclear. CDR1 and CDR2 (germline): SGHRS, YFSETQ. This CDR3 spans 15 amino acids. V lost 4 bases, J lost 1 base, and 14 bases lay in between. CDR3 sequence reads: CASSPLGARNTEAFF. The CDR3 coding sequence is TGCGCCAGCAGCCCGTTGGGCGCGAGGAACACTGAAGCTTTCTTT.

The chain recombines TRBV19 with TRBJ2-3, with 11 bases identical to TRBD2. CDR3 length equals 19 residues. Germline V gives CDR1 LNHDA, CDR2 SQIVND (reference sequence). V was clipped by 3 bases and J by 4 bases; unmatched bases: 15. The CDR3 nucleotides read TGTGCCAGTAGTATGAGTGGGCGAGGACTAGCGGGTATCGCAGATACGCAGTATTTT. This translates into CASSMSGRGLAGIADTQYF.

In its sample, this clone was seen a few times. The genes are TRBV18 and TRBJ2-7; TRBD1 agrees at 7 bases. The CDR3 sequence is 14 residues long. CDR1 and CDR2 (germline): KGHSH, LQKENI. Trimming removed 3 bases from V and 9 bases from J; junction bases left unmatched: 11. CDR3 coding DNA: TGTGCCAGCTCACCGTGGGACAGATCTACGGCGCAGTACTTC. Protein: CASSPWDRSTAQYF.

In its sample, this clone was seen once. The chain carries TRBV27 and TRBJ2-2; 9 nucleotides match TRBD2. V dropped 2 bases and J dropped 0; count of bases not matched to a gene: 7. CDR3 length equals 18 residues. Germline V gene lookup returns CDR1 MNHEY and CDR2 SMNVEV (reference sequence). CDR3 region: CASSLRLADYANTGELFF. CDR3 DNA: TGTGCCAGCAGTTTACGACTAGCGGACTACGCGAACACCGGGGAGCTGTTTTTT.

The CDR3 nucleotides are TGCGCCAGCAGTGTACATTTCGAGACGGGGAACACTGAAGCTTTCTTT. This gives the protein CASSVHFETGNTEAFF. This sequence joins TRBV23-1 and TRBJ1-1; D remains ambiguous. TRBV23-1 is identified as an open reading frame with a role that is uncertain. The CDR3 spans 16 residues. With 5 bases removed from V and 1 base from J, the gap between germline ends came to 17 bases.

The V and J genes are TRBV6-5 and TRBJ2-7, with 9 nucleotides matching TRBD1. CDR1 and CDR2 (germline): MNHEY, SVGAGI. Losses at the gene ends were 8 bases for V and 4 bases for J; bases not matched to a gene: 9. CDR3 length equals 14 residues. CDR3 amino acids: CASYGGQGPYEQYF. CDR3 DNA sequence: TGTGCCAGCTATGGGGGACAGGGTCCTTACGAGCAGTACTTC.

The chain has TRBV3-1 (or the pseudogene TRBV3-2) and TRBJ2-5; D perhaps matches TRBD2 (5 bases). CDR1 is LGHDT, CDR2 YNNKEL, per germline (reference sequence). The ends were cut back, 4 bases at V and 11 bases at J, with 14 bases in the middle. This CDR3 region has 12 residues. CDR3 residues: CASSPSVRGQYF. The CDR3 DNA follows: TGTGCCAGCAGCCCCAGTGTGAGAGGGCAGTACTTC.